The text below deals with one TCR beta chain. This sample is part of a study of blood T cell repertoires in COVID-19. The CDR3 extends over 12 amino acids. Germline CDR1 MGHRA, CDR2 YSYEKL. Germline trimming cut 3 bases from V and 10 bases from J; bases unmatched to any gene: 3. Sequencing was performed with immunoSEQ multiplex PCR; in TCRdb, only in-frame clones are kept and a portion is missing. The sample yields 200,000 to 250,000 clones, under 85% seen once. Sequences were obtained from peripheral blood. V and J are TRBV4-1 and TRBJ2-1, with 7 bases lining up with TRBD2. This receptor was identified in a man aged 25-40 years who had recovered from COVID-19. DNA for the CDR3: TGCGCCAGCAGCCACGCGGGGGACGAGCAGTTCTTC. Translation: CASSHAGDEQFF.